The 11 T cell receptor beta chains below were found in one sample sequenced in a study of cytomegalovirus exposure and HLA in healthy donors. Profiled with immunoSEQ multiplex PCR; TCRdb holds only in-frame clones, not every one. The profile shows roughly 80,000 clones, around 94% of them singletons. Input material: PBMCs. These receptor sequences come from a woman under 30 in good health and CMV-seropositive.

This clone has a single count. The chain employs TRBV5-4 and TRBJ2-1, with 11 bases that match TRBD1. Germline-derived CDR1 and CDR2 are SGHNT and YYREEE (reference sequence). The CDR3 runs 15 residues. Trimming took 4 bases from V and 8 from J; bases not matched to a gene: 8. The CDR3 loop reads CASSPPGQGGDEQFF. The CDR3 nucleotides read TGTGCCAGCAGCCCACCGGGACAGGGGGGCGATGAGCAGTTCTTC.

The chain recombines TRBV28 with TRBJ2-3; 8 nucleotides line up with TRBD1. V gave up 3 bases and J gave up 5 bases; unmatched junction bases: 7. Per germline, CDR1 MDHEN and CDR2 SYDVKM. The CDR3 runs 15 residues. CDR3 DNA: TGTGCCAGCAGTTTGGGGCAGGGGGCCGGAGATACGCAGTATTTT. The encoded protein is CASSLGQGAGDTQYF.

The rearrangement joins TRBV28 to TRBJ1-1; D gene uncertain. Trimming shortened V by 2 bases and J by 6 bases, and 16 bases separated the two germline ends. The CDR3 is 15 residues long. Germline lookup yields CDR1 MDHEN and CDR2 SYDVKM. The CDR3 DNA follows: TGTGCCAGCAGTTTACCCTACGGAGGGAAGGCTGAAGCTTTCTTT. Its translation is CASSLPYGGKAEAFF. Full variable domain (missing parts from reference TRBV28 and TRBJ1-1): DVKVTQSSRYLVKRTGEKVFLECVQDMDHENMFWYRQDPGLGLRLIYFSYDVKMKEKGDIPEGYSVSREKKERFSLILESASTNQTSMYLCASSLPYGGKAEAFFGQGTRLTVV.

This chain connects TRBV27 to TRBJ1-4, with 8 bases aligning to TRBD1. Germline assignment: CDR1 MNHEY and CDR2 SMNVEV (reference sequence). Germline trimming cut 2 bases from V and 8 bases from J; bases unmatched to any gene: 10. The CDR3 loop spans 16 amino acids. CDR3 sequence: CASSLLNRGKVEKLFF. The CDR3 bases are TGTGCCAGCAGTTTACTCAACAGGGGGAAGGTGGAAAAACTGTTTTTT.

V usage is TRBV18 and J usage is TRBJ1-4; D gene ambiguous. The V end was cut by 5 bases, the J end by 3 bases, with 22 bases between. This CDR3 comprises 18 residues. Germline CDR1 KGHSH, CDR2 LQKENI. CDR3 amino acids: CASSGLMGNQPPNEKLFF. In DNA form, the CDR3 reads TGTGCCAGCTCAGGACTCATGGGCAACCAGCCCCCTAATGAAAAACTGTTTTTT.

V is TRBV30 and J is TRBJ1-4, with TRBD1 matching over 7 bases. Trimming cost V 5 bases and J 6 bases; bases outside gene matches: 9. The CDR3 sequence is 14 residues long. Germline loops: CDR1 GTSNPN, CDR2 SVGIG (reference sequence). Here the CDR3 reads CAWEARGLDEKLFF. DNA for the CDR3: TGTGCCTGGGAGGCTAGGGGGCTGGATGAAAAACTGTTTTTT. Combining the CDR3 with reference TRBV30 and TRBJ1-4 gives the whole variable domain SQTIHQWPATLVQPVGSPLSLECTVEGTSNPNLYWYRQAAGRGLQLLFYSVGIGQISSEVPQNLSASRPQDRQFILSSKKLLLSDSGFYLCAWEARGLDEKLFFGSGTQLSVL.

This clone was recorded once. The chain carries TRBV2 and TRBJ1-1; possible D gene TRBD1, 5 bases. V was trimmed by 7 bases and J by 1 base, leaving 10 bases between them. The CDR3 has 13 residues. Germline V lookup: CDR1 SNHLY, CDR2 FYNNEI. This CDR3 is CASKEGWNTEAFF. CDR3 in DNA: TGTGCCAGCAAGGAGGGGTGGAACACTGAAGCTTTCTTT. The complete variable domain, with remaining parts taken from reference TRBV2 and TRBJ1-1, reads EPEVTQTPSHQVTQMGQEVILRCVPISNHLYFYWYRQILGQKVEFLVSFYNNEISEKSEIFDDQFSVERPDGSNFTLKIRSTKLEDSAMYFCASKEGWNTEAFFGQGTRLTVV.

The chain joins TRBV6-5 to TRBJ2-7; possible D gene TRBD1, 6 bases. The CDR3 is 14 amino acids. V lost 6 bases to trimming and J lost 3 bases, with 15 bases between them. Germline lookup yields CDR1 MNHEY and CDR2 SVGAGI. CDR3 nucleotides: TGTGCCAGCAGGGAGACAGGCCTGAACTACGAGCAGTACTTC. Translation: CASRETGLNYEQYF.

The rearrangement joins TRBV4-3 to TRBJ1-1; 10 nucleotides line up with TRBD1. The CDR3 loop spans 15 amino acids. Germline CDR1 and CDR2: LGHNA and YSLEER. J was trimmed by 4 bases and V by 5 bases; bases with no gene match: 7. The CDR3 here is CASSWDRGGGTEAFF. As DNA, the CDR3 is TGCGCCAGCAGCTGGGACAGGGGAGGGGGCACTGAAGCTTTCTTT.

The chain combines TRBV4-1 with TRBJ1-2; D may be TRBD1 (5 bases). The CDR3 spans 13 residues. Trimming cost V 1 base and J 7 bases, with 10 bases left between them. CDR1 and CDR2 from the germline V gene are MGHRA and YSYEKL. CDR3: CASSQAPGFGYTF. In DNA, the CDR3 is TGCGCCAGCAGCCAAGCTCCAGGGTTTGGCTACACCTTC.

The J gene is TRBJ2-7, the V gene TRBV18; TRBD2 aligns across 8 bases. With 0 bases clipped from V and 1 base from J, the junction kept 5 bases outside the gene matches. Germline lookup yields CDR1 KGHSH and CDR2 LQKENI. This CDR3 is built from 16 residues. CDR3 DNA sequence: TGTGCCAGCTCACCACCTACTAGCGGAGTATCCTACGAGCAGTACTTC. Translating it yields CASSPPTSGVSYEQYF.